A selection of T cell receptor beta chains follows, all from one sample in a study of shared clonotypes between healthy human individuals. Data came from immunoSEQ multiplex PCR; TCRdb stores just in-frame clones and leaves some out. The sample includes approximately 2.1 million clones, 80% to 95% of them seen just once. The sample consisted of naive CD4+ T cells from PBMCs. The receptors originated from a man younger than 30 in good health. Some clones in this sample may be carry-over from other donors' samples. Each CDR3 is given with its conserved first and last residue. A D gene is named only where the DNA matches it firmly. The size entry is marked missing in some rows and otherwise reads once, few, many or a size class.

V: TRBV18
size: NA
D: NA
J: TRBJ2-1
CDR3: CASSPNFQGGEQFF
DNA: TGTGCCAGCTCACCAAATTTTCAGGGGGGTGAGCAGTTCTTC

V: TRBV28
size: NA
D: NA
J: TRBJ2-1
CDR3: CASSPGTFRGNEQFF
DNA: TGTGCCAGCAGTCCGGGGACCTTTAGGGGCAATGAGCAGTTCTTC

V: TRBV7-3
size: NA
D: TRBD2
J: TRBJ2-3
CDR3: CASSRGLAGVTDTQYF
DNA: TGTGCCAGCAGCAGGGGACTAGCGGGAGTCACAGATACGCAGTATTTT

V: TRBV7-3
size: once
D: NA
J: TRBJ2-5
CDR3: CASSKTRSETQYF
DNA: TGTGCCAGCAGCAAGACTAGATCAGAGACCCAGTACTTC

V: TRBV7-2
size: NA
D: TRBD1
J: TRBJ1-1
CDR3: CASSLASPISTGWGTEAFF
DNA: TGTGCCAGCAGCTTAGCGTCCCCAATCTCGACAGGGTGGGGGACTGAAGCTTTCTTT

V: TRBV27
size: NA
D: NA
J: TRBJ1-4
CDR3: CASSLSKGFGEKLFF
DNA: TGTGCCAGCAGTTTATCGAAGGGGTTTGGAGAAAAACTGTTTTTT

V: TRBV7-9
size: NA
D: NA
J: TRBJ1-3
CDR3: CASSLLDVMGGNTIYF
DNA: TGTGCCAGCAGCTTACTTGACGTTATGGGGGGAAACACCATATATTTT

V: TRBV7-2
size: once
D: NA
J: TRBJ1-4
CDR3: CASSSRQRTKLFF
DNA: TGTGCCAGCAGCTCCCGACAGAGGACAAAACTGTTTTTT

V: TRBV6-4
size: NA
D: TRBD2
J: TRBJ2-7
CDR3: CASSVSTSSYEQYF
DNA: TGTGCCAGCAGTGTCTCGACTAGCAGTTACGAGCAGTACTTC

V: TRBV2
size: NA
D: NA
J: TRBJ1-6
CDR3: CASSADYNSPLHF
DNA: TGTGCCAGCAGTGCAGATTATAATTCACCCCTCCACTTT

V: TRBV7-8
size: NA
D: NA
J: TRBJ1-5
CDR3: CASSSDNNQPQHF
DNA: TGTGCCAGCAGCTCAGACAACAATCAGCCCCAGCATTTT

V: TRBV28
size: NA
D: TRBD1
J: TRBJ2-1
CDR3: CASSSGQENEQFF
DNA: TGTGCCAGCAGTTCGGGACAGGAGAATGAGCAGTTCTTC

V: TRBV28
size: NA
D: TRBD1
J: TRBJ2-2
CDR3: CASTGTGGDTGELFF
DNA: TGTGCCAGCACCGGGACAGGGGGTGACACCGGGGAGCTGTTTTTT

V: TRBV28
size: NA
D: TRBD2
J: TRBJ2-7
CDR3: CASRSGTTPYEQYF
DNA: TGTGCCAGCAGATCCGGGACTACCCCCTACGAGCAGTACTTC

V: TRBV18
size: NA
D: TRBD1
J: TRBJ2-7
CDR3: CASSPRPRGQMNYEQYF
DNA: TGTGCCAGCTCACCCAGACCCAGGGGGCAGATGAACTACGAGCAGTACTTC

V: TRBV28
size: NA
D: TRBD1
J: TRBJ2-1
CDR3: CASSFEGADNEQFF
DNA: TGTGCCAGCAGTTTTGAGGGGGCCGACAATGAGCAGTTCTTC

V: TRBV7-3
size: NA
D: TRBD1
J: TRBJ1-2
CDR3: CASSPGGEVGYTF
DNA: TGTGCCAGCAGCCCAGGGGGCGAGGTTGGCTACACCTTC

V: TRBV28
size: NA
D: NA
J: TRBJ1-2
CDR3: CASSLLPTGNGYTF
DNA: TGTGCCAGCAGTTTATTGCCTACTGGGAATGGCTACACCTTC

V: TRBV28
size: NA
D: NA
J: TRBJ1-5
CDR3: CASSFSSRRYQPQHF
DNA: TGTGCCAGCAGTTTTTCCAGCAGGCGTTATCAGCCCCAGCATTTT

V: TRBV25-1
size: NA
D: NA
J: TRBJ2-7
CDR3: CANWETRGPYEQYF
DNA: TGTGCCAACTGGGAAACGCGGGGGCCCTACGAGCAGTACTTC

V: TRBV2
size: NA
D: TRBD2
J: TRBJ2-1
CDR3: CASSVGLAGGPSGHNEQFF
DNA: TGTGCCAGCAGTGTAGGACTAGCGGGAGGGCCCTCGGGGCACAATGAGCAGTTCTTC

V: TRBV2
size: NA
D: NA
J: TRBJ2-7
CDR3: CARGKRASYEQYF
DNA: TGTGCCAGAGGTAAAAGGGCCTCCTACGAGCAGTACTTC

V: TRBV5-1
size: NA
D: TRBD2
J: TRBJ2-2
CDR3: CASSYLSGRTNTGELFF
DNA: TGCGCCAGCAGCTACCTTAGCGGGCGGACGAACACCGGGGAGCTGTTTTTT

V: TRBV4-3
size: NA
D: NA
J: TRBJ1-2
CDR3: CASSQEGAEIGGYTF
DNA: TGCGCCAGCAGCCAAGAGGGGGCTGAAATTGGGGGCTACACCTTC

V: TRBV4-3
size: NA
D: NA
J: TRBJ1-2
CDR3: CASSQVGGPYGYTF
DNA: TGCGCCAGCAGCCAAGTCGGAGGCCCCTATGGCTACACCTTC

V: TRBV7-2
size: few
D: NA
J: TRBJ2-2
CDR3: CASSLDGAGELFF
DNA: TGTGCCAGCAGCTTAGATGGGGCCGGGGAGCTGTTTTTT

V: TRBV7-9
size: NA
D: NA
J: TRBJ1-2
CDR3: CASSLLGQTYGYTF
DNA: TGTGCCAGCAGCTTACTCGGACAGACTTATGGCTACACCTTC

V: TRBV18
size: NA
D: NA
J: TRBJ2-1
CDR3: CASSPLFQGGLNNEQFF
DNA: TGTGCCAGCTCCCCCCTATTTCAGGGGGGTCTGAACAATGAGCAGTTCTTC

V: TRBV9
size: NA
D: NA
J: TRBJ2-5
CDR3: CASSARGAGETQYF
DNA: TGTGCCAGCAGCGCCCGGGGGGCGGGGGAGACCCAGTACTTC

V: TRBV5-6
size: NA
D: TRBD1
J: TRBJ2-6
CDR3: CASSPTGGVTGANVLTF
DNA: TGTGCCAGCAGCCCGACAGGGGGCGTGACCGGGGCCAACGTCCTGACTTTC

V: TRBV28
size: NA
D: TRBD2
J: TRBJ2-4
CDR3: CASSPPTSLAKNIQYF
DNA: TGTGCCAGCAGTCCGCCGACTAGCTTAGCCAAAAACATTCAGTACTTC

V: TRBV5-1
size: once
D: TRBD1
J: TRBJ2-5
CDR3: CASSMMGQGVETQYF
DNA: TGCGCCTCCTCCATGATGGGACAGGGGGTCGAGACCCAGTACTTC

V: TRBV7-9
size: NA
D: TRBD1
J: TRBJ1-2
CDR3: CASSLTGQGIYGYTF
DNA: TGTGCCAGCAGCTTAACGGGACAGGGGATCTATGGCTACACCTTC

V: TRBV6-1
size: NA
D: NA
J: TRBJ2-1
CDR3: CASSDRGARSYNEQFF
DNA: TGTGCCAGCAGTGACCGGGGAGCGCGTTCCTACAATGAGCAGTTCTTC

V: TRBV11-2
size: NA
D: TRBD2
J: TRBJ2-1
CDR3: CASSGIAGGLLNEQFF
DNA: TGTGCCAGCAGCGGGATAGCGGGAGGGTTACTCAATGAGCAGTTCTTC

V: TRBV19
size: once
D: NA
J: TRBJ2-3
CDR3: CASSIRPTPTDTQYF
DNA: TGTGCCAGTAGTATTCGGCCGACCCCCACAGATACGCAGTATTTT

V: TRBV29-1
size: NA
D: TRBD1
J: TRBJ1-2
CDR3: CSVGPTGNYGYTF
DNA: TGCAGCGTTGGTCCGACAGGGAACTATGGCTACACCTTC

V: TRBV5-1
size: NA
D: NA
J: TRBJ1-4
CDR3: CASTADVATNEKLFF
DNA: TGCGCCAGCACTGCAGACGTTGCAACTAATGAAAAACTGTTTTTT

V: TRBV29-1
size: NA
D: NA
J: TRBJ1-4
CDR3: CSVVGGSEKLFF
DNA: TGCAGCGTTGTGGGGGGCAGTGAAAAACTGTTTTTT

V: TRBV18
size: NA
D: TRBD1
J: TRBJ1-1
CDR3: CASSIDRGPNGAFF
DNA: TGTGCCAGCTCAATCGACAGGGGCCCCAACGGGGCTTTCTTT

V: TRBV5-1
size: NA
D: NA
J: TRBJ2-2
CDR3: CASSLAQGTFTGELFF
DNA: TGCGCCAGCAGCTTGGCACAGGGAACATTCACCGGGGAGCTGTTTTTT

V: TRBV28
size: NA
D: TRBD1
J: TRBJ1-5
CDR3: CASSLPGQVNQPQHF
DNA: TGTGCCAGCAGTTTGCCGGGACAGGTCAATCAGCCCCAGCATTTT

V: TRBV11-2
size: NA
D: TRBD2
J: TRBJ2-7
CDR3: CASSILRTSENEQYF
DNA: TGTGCCAGCAGCATATTAAGGACTAGCGAAAACGAGCAGTACTTC

V: TRBV7-2
size: NA
D: NA
J: TRBJ2-2
CDR3: CASSSYVRSAGELFF
DNA: TGTGCCAGCAGCTCCTATGTTCGGTCGGCCGGGGAGCTGTTTTTT

V: TRBV5-6
size: NA
D: NA
J: TRBJ1-1
CDR3: CASSFRSAGTGTEAFF
DNA: TGTGCCAGCAGCTTCCGGTCGGCGGGGACGGGCACTGAAGCTTTCTTT

V: TRBV25-1
size: NA
D: TRBD2
J: TRBJ2-7
CDR3: CASSGGRGGYEQYF
DNA: TGTGCCAGCAGTGGAGGGAGGGGAGGGTACGAGCAGTACTTC

V: TRBV5-1
size: NA
D: NA
J: TRBJ1-1
CDR3: CASSLGAVVTEAFF
DNA: TGCGCCAGCAGCTTGGGGGCTGTAGTCACTGAAGCTTTCTTT

V: TRBV5-6
size: NA
D: NA
J: TRBJ1-1
CDR3: CASSLISGRRTEAFF
DNA: TGTGCCAGCAGCTTGATTAGCGGCCGGCGAACTGAAGCTTTCTTT

V: TRBV27
size: NA
D: NA
J: TRBJ2-7
CDR3: CASSSNFYEQYF
DNA: TGTGCCAGCAGTTCCAACTTTTACGAGCAGTACTTC

V: TRBV29-1
size: NA
D: NA
J: TRBJ2-6
CDR3: CSVAGSADSGANVLTF
DNA: TGCAGCGTTGCTGGTTCGGCGGACTCTGGGGCCAACGTCCTGACTTTC

V: TRBV6-1
size: NA
D: NA
J: TRBJ1-1
CDR3: CASSGGKKMNTEAFF
DNA: TGTGCCAGCAGTGGAGGCAAGAAAATGAACACTGAAGCTTTCTTT

V: TRBV7-9
size: NA
D: TRBD2
J: TRBJ2-7
CDR3: CASSLSGGSYEQYF
DNA: TGTGCCAGCAGCTTGAGCGGGGGCTCCTACGAGCAGTACTTC

V: TRBV7-3
size: NA
D: TRBD2
J: TRBJ2-1
CDR3: CASSLFAGTSGRSNNEQFF
DNA: TGTGCCAGCAGCTTATTTGCCGGGACTAGCGGGAGATCGAACAATGAGCAGTTCTTC

V: TRBV28
size: NA
D: NA
J: TRBJ1-2
CDR3: CASSQRGIYGYTF
DNA: TGTGCCAGCAGTCAGCGGGGGATCTATGGCTACACCTTC

V: TRBV11-2
size: once
D: NA
J: TRBJ1-2
CDR3: CASSALTGMSGGYTF
DNA: TGTGCCAGCAGCGCCCTGACGGGCATGTCGGGCGGCTACACCTTC